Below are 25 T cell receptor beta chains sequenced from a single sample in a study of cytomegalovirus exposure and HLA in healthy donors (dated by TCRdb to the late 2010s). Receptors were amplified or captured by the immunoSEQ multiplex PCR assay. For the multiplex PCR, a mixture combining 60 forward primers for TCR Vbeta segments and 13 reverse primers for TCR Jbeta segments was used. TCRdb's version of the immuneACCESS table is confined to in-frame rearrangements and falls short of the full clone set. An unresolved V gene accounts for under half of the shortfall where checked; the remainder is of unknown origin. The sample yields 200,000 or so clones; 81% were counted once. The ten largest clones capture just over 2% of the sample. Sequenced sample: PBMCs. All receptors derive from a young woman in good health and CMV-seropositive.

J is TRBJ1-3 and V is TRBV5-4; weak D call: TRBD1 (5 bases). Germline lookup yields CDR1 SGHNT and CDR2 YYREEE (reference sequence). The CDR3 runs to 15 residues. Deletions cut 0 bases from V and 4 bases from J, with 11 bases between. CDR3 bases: TGTGCCAGCAGCTTGGATTCAGGGTCCGGAAACACCATATATTTT. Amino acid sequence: CASSLDSGSGNTIYF.

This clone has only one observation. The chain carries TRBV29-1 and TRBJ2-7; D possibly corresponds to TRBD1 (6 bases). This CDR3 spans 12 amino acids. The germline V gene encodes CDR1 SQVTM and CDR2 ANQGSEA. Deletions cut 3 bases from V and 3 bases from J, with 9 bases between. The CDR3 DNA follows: TGCAGCGTTGATGGGGGCCGCTACGAGCAGTACTTC. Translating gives CSVDGGRYEQYF.

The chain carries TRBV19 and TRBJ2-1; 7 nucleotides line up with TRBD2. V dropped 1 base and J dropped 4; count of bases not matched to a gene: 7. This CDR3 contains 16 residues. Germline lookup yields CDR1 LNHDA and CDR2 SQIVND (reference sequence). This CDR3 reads CASSIVLGGGYNEQFF. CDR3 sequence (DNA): TGTGCCAGTAGTATAGTTCTGGGCGGGGGTTACAATGAGCAGTTCTTC.

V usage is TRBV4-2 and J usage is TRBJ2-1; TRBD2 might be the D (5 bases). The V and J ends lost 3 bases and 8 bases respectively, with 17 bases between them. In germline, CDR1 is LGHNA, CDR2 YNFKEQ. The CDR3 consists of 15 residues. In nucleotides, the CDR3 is TGTGCCAGCAGCCACCCCGAGGGCCTAAACGATGAGCAGTTCTTC. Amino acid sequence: CASSHPEGLNDEQFF.

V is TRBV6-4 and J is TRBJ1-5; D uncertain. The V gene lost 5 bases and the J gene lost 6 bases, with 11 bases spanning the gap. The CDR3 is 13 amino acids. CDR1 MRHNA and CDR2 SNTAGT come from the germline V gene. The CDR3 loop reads CASSLGVGQPQHF. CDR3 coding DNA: TGTGCCAGCAGTCTGGGAGTCGGTCAGCCCCAGCATTTT.

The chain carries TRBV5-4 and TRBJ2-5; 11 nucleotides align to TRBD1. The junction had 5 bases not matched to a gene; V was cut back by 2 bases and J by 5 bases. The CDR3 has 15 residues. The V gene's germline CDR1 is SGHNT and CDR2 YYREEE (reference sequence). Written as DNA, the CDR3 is TGTGCCAGCAGCTTCGGGACAGGGGGACCGGAGACCCAGTACTTC. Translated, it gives CASSFGTGGPETQYF.

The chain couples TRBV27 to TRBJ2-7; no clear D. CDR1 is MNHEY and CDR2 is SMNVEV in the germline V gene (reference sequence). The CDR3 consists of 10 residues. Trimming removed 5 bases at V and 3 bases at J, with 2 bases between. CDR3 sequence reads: CASSDYEQYV. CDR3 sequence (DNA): TGTGCCAGCAGTGACTACGAGCAGTACGTC.

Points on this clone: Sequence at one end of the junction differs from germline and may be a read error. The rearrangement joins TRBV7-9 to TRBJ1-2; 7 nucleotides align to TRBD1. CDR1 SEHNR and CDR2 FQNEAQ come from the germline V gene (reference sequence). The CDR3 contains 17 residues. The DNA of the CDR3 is TGTGCCAGCAGCGTAGCCGGGACAGCTACAAATTTCTATGGCTACACCTTC. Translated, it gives CASSVAGTATNFYGYTF.

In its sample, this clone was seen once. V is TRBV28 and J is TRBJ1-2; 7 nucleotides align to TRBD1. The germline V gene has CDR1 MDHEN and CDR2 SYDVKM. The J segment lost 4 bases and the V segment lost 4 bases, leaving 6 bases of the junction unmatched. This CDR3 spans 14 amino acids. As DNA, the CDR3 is TGTGCCAGCAGTTCCGGGACAGATAGCTATGGCTACACCTTC. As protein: CASSSGTDSYGYTF.

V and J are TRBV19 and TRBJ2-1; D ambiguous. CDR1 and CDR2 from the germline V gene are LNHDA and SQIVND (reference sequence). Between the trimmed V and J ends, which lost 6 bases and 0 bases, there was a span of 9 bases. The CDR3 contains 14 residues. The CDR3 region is CASSYRSSYNEQFF. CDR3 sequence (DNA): TGTGCCAGTAGCTATAGAAGCTCCTACAATGAGCAGTTCTTC.

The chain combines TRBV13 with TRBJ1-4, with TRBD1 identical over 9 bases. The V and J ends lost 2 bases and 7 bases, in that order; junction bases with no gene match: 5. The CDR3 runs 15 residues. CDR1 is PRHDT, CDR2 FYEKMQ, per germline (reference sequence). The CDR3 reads CASSLKGTGLEKLFF. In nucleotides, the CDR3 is TGTGCCAGCAGCTTAAAGGGGACAGGGCTTGAAAAACTGTTTTTT.

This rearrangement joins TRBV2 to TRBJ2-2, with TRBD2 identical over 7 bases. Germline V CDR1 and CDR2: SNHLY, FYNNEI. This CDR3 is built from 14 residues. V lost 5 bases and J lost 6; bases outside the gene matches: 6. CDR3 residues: CASSRTSISGELFF. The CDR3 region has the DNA TGTGCCAGCAGTAGGACTAGTATCTCCGGGGAGCTGTTTTTT.

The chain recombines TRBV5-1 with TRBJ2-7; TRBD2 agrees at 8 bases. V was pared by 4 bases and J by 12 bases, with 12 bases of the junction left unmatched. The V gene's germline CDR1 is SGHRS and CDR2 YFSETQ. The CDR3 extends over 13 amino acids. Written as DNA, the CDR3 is TGCGCCAGCAGCCCCTCGGGACGGGAGGGACCGTACGTC. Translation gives CASSPSGREGPYV.

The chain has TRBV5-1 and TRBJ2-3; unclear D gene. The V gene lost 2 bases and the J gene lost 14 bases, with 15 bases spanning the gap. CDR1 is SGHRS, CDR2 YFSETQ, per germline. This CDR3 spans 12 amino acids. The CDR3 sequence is CASSLHLEILYF. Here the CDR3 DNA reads TGCGCCAGCAGCTTACATCTAGAGATACTGTATTTT.

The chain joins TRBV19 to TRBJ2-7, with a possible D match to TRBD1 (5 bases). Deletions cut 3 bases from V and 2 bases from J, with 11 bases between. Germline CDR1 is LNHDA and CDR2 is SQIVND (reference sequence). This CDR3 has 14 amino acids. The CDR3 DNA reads TGTGCCAGTAGTATCAGCAGACAGACCTACGAGCAGTACTTC. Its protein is CASSISRQTYEQYF.

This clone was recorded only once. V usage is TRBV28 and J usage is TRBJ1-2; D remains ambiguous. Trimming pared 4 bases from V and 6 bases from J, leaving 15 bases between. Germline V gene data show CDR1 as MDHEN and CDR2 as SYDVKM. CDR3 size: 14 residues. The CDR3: CASSWVSRWDGYTF. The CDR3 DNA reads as TGTGCCAGCAGTTGGGTCAGCAGGTGGGATGGCTACACCTTC.

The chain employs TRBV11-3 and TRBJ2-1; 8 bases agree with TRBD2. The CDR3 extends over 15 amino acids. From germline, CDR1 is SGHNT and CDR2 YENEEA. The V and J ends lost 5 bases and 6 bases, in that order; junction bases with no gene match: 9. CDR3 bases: TGTGCCAGCAGCCCGAAGCGGGGGCCCCTCAATGAGCAGTTCTTC. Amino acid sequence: CASSPKRGPLNEQFF.

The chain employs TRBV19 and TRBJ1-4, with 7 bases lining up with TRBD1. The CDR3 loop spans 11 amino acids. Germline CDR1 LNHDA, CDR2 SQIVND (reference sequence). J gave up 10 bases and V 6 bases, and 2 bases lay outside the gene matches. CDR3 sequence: CASRAGGKLFF. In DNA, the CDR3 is TGTGCCAGTAGGGCAGGGGGAAAACTGTTTTTT.

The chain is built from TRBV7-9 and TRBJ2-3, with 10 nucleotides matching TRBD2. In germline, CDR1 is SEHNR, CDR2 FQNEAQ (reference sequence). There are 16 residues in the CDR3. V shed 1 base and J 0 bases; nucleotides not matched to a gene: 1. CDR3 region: CASSLGAGGSTDTQYF. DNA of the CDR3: TGTGCCAGCAGCTTAGGAGCGGGGGGGAGCACAGATACGCAGTATTTT. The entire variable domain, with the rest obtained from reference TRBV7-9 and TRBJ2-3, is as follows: DTGVSQNPRHKITKRGQNVTFRCDPISEHNRLYWYRQTLGQGPEFLTYFQNEAQLEKSRLLSDRFSAERPKGSFSTLEIQRTEQGDSAMYLCASSLGAGGSTDTQYFGPGTRLTVL.

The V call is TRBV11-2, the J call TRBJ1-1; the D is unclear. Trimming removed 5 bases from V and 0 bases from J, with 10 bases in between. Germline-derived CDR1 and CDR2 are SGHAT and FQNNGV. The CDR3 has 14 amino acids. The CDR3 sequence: CASSASVMNTEAFF. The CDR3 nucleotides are TGTGCCAGCAGCGCCTCAGTGATGAACACTGAAGCTTTCTTT.

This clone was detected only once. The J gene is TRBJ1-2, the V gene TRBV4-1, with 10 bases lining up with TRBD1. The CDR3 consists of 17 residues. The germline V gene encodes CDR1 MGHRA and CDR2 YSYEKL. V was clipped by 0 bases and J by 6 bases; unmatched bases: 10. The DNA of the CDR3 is TGCGCCAGCAGCCAAGATCGGACAGGGGGGTTGCATGATGGCTACACCTTC. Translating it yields CASSQDRTGGLHDGYTF.

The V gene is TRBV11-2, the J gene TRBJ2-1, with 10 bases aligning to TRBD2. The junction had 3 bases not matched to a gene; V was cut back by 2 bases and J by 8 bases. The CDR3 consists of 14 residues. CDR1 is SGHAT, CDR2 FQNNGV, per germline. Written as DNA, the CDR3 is TGTGCCAGCAGCTTAAGCGGGGGGGCCGATGAGCAGTTCTTC. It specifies CASSLSGGADEQFF.

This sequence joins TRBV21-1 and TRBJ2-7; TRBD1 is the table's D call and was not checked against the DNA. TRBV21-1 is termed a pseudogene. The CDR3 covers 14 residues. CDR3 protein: CASSPGQGEREQYV. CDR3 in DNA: TGTGCCAGCAGTCCGGGACAGGGTGAAAGGGAGCAGTACGTC.

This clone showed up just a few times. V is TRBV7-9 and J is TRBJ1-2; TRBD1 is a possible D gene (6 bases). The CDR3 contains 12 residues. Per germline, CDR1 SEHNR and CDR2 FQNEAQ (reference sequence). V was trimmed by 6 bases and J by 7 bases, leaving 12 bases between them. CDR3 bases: TGTGCCAGCAGTTACAGGGCAGGTGGCTACACCTTC. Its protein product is CASSYRAGGYTF.

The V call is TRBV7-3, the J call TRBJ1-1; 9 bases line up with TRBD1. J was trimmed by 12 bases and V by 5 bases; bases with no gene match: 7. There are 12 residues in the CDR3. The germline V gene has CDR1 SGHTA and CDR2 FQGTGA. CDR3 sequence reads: CASSPGQGMTFF. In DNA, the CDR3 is TGTGCCAGCAGCCCGGGACAGGGCATGACTTTCTTT.